Listed below are T cell receptor beta chains from one sample, sequenced in a study of blood T cell repertoires in COVID-19. Measured with immunoSEQ multiplex PCR; TCRdb has only the in-frame clones, and not every one. The sample consists of 130,000 to 150,000 clones, roughly 90% of them appearing once. Sequenced material: peripheral blood. All receptors come from a man aged 50 to 59 with active or convalescent COVID-19. The CDR3 runs from the conserved cysteine through the conserved F or W. The D gene is left open where the match is weak. Clone size is given for some rows only: seen once, a few or many times, or a class if the clone is expanded.

J gene | V gene | D gene | clone size | CDR3 protein | CDR3 DNA
TRBJ2-1 | TRBV2 | - | - | CATQTSSGTHEQFF | TGTGCCACCCAGACTAGTAGCGGCACCCATGAGCAGTTCTTC
TRBJ2-3 | TRBV6-2/TRBV6-3 | TRBD2 | - | CASSYLSLAGADTQYF | TGTGCCAGCAGTTACCTATCGCTAGCGGGAGCAGATACGCAGTATTTT
TRBJ1-4 | TRBV29-1 | - | - | CSVGRGGEKLFF | TGCAGCGTTGGCAGGGGCGGCGAAAAACTGTTTTTT
TRBJ2-1 | TRBV4-3 | TRBD2 | - | CASSQDGTSGKHHNEQFF | TGCGCCAGCAGCCAAGATGGGACTAGCGGGAAACACCACAATGAGCAGTTCTTC
TRBJ2-1 | TRBV7-9 | TRBD2 | - | CASSPSTSGRGYNEQFF | TGTGCCAGCAGCCCCTCGACTAGCGGGAGAGGCTACAATGAGCAGTTCTTC
TRBJ2-7 | TRBV28 | TRBD1 | few | CASSRAGTGSPYEQYF | TGTGCCAGCAGTAGAGCCGGGACAGGAAGCCCCTACGAGCAGTACTTC
TRBJ1-6 | TRBV7-9 | - | - | CASSLASGLNSPLHF | TGTGCCAGCAGCTTAGCCAGTGGGCTCAATTCACCCCTCCACTTT
TRBJ1-4 | TRBV19 | - | - | CASRTGTNEKLFF | TGTGCCAGTAGGACAGGTACTAATGAAAAACTGTTTTTT
TRBJ1-5 | TRBV29-1 | TRBD1 | - | CSESYRGLNQPQHF | TGCAGCGAATCCTACAGGGGGTTGAATCAGCCCCAGCATTTT
TRBJ2-7 | TRBV7-2 | - | - | CASSLGPVEGEQYF | TGTGCCAGCAGCTTAGGACCGGTCGAGGGAGAGCAGTACTTC
TRBJ1-2 | TRBV30 | TRBD1 | few | CAWNARGHGYTF | TGTGCCTGGAACGCCAGGGGGCATGGCTACACCTTC
TRBJ1-2 | TRBV2 | TRBD1 | - | CASRTGEGYGYTF | TGTGCCAGCAGGACAGGGGAGGGGTATGGCTACACCTTC
TRBJ2-3 | TRBV7-9 | TRBD2 | - | CASSSGLAVVDTQYF | TGTGCCAGCAGCTCGGGACTAGCGGTGGTAGATACGCAGTATTTT
TRBJ2-7 | TRBV7-9 | TRBD1 | few | CASSYTQGQGSSYEQYF | TGTGCCAGCAGCTACACCCAGGGACAGGGGAGCTCCTACGAGCAGTACTTC
TRBJ2-7 | TRBV27 | - | - | CASSLGYYGEQYF | TGTGCCAGCAGTCTCGGGTACTACGGCGAGCAGTACTTC
TRBJ2-7 | TRBV5-5 | TRBD2 | - | CASSLFISGRKSSYEQYF | TGTGCCAGCAGCTTATTTATTAGCGGGAGGAAAAGCTCCTACGAGCAGTACTTC
TRBJ2-3 | TRBV4-2 | TRBD1 | - | CASSQEGTGGTDTQYF | TGTGCCAGCAGCCAAGAGGGGACAGGGGGTACAGATACGCAGTATTTT
TRBJ2-7 | TRBV5-1 | TRBD1 | - | CASSQTGFSYEQYF | TGCGCCAGCAGCCAGACAGGGTTCTCCTACGAGCAGTACTTC
TRBJ1-6 | TRBV6-1 | - | - | CASSEALRFSPLHF | TGTGCCAGCAGTGAAGCGCTTCGGTTTTCACCCCTCCACTTT
TRBJ2-1 | TRBV7-3 | TRBD1 | - | CASSVAGGSYNEQFF | TGTGCCAGCAGCGTAGCAGGGGGCTCCTACAATGAGCAGTTCTTC
TRBJ1-4 | TRBV6-5 | TRBD1 | - | CASSPTGVTNEKLFF | TGTGCCAGCAGCCCGACAGGGGTAACTAATGAAAAACTGTTTTTT
TRBJ1-3 | TRBV6-1 | - | - | CASSEAIFSSGNTIYF | TGTGCCAGCAGTGAAGCGATCTTTAGCTCTGGAAACACCATATATTTT
TRBJ2-1 | TRBV29-1 | TRBD2 | once | CSVDGVAGSQSSYNEQFF | TGCAGCGTTGATGGAGTAGCGGGATCTCAGAGCTCCTACAATGAGCAGTTCTTC
TRBJ1-5 | TRBV6-2/TRBV6-3 | - | - | CASSYSLGRVNQPQHF | TGTGCCAGCAGTTACTCGTTGGGCAGGGTCAATCAGCCCCAGCATTTT
TRBJ2-3 | TRBV5-1 | - | - | CASSLSYGTSTDTQYF | TGCGCCAGCAGCTTGTCCTATGGGACTAGCACAGATACGCAGTATTTT
TRBJ1-2 | TRBV5-1 | - | - | CASSWDTNYGYTF | TGCGCCAGCAGCTGGGACACCAACTATGGCTACACCTTC
TRBJ2-5 | TRBV5-4 | TRBD2 | few | CASSWGTSGQETQYF | TGTGCCAGCAGCTGGGGGACTAGCGGCCAAGAGACCCAGTACTTC
TRBJ2-5 | TRBV7-9 | - | - | CASSLSTLRQETQYF | TGTGCCAGCAGCTTAAGCACCTTAAGACAAGAGACCCAGTACTTC
TRBJ1-4 | TRBV5-1 | - | - | CASSLGGNEKLFF | TGCGCCAGCAGCCTCGGGGGGAATGAAAAACTGTTTTTT
TRBJ2-7 | TRBV18 | - | - | CASSLGAPRGHEQYF | TGTGCCAGCTCACTTGGAGCCCCCAGGGGCCACGAGCAGTACTTC
TRBJ1-4 | TRBV24-1 | - | - | CATSDPRGGEDGEKLFF | TGTGCCACCAGTGATCCCCGAGGGGGGGAAGACGGTGAAAAACTGTTTTTT
TRBJ2-7 | TRBV25-1 | - | - | CASSQLSTRNEQYF | TGTGCCAGCAGTCAGCTATCAACTAGGAATGAGCAGTACTTC
TRBJ2-2 | TRBV10-1 | - | - | CASSEGGSGRSWEQNTGELFF | TGCGCCAGCAGTGAGGGGGGCAGTGGGAGATCTTGGGAACAGAACACCGGGGAGCTGTTTTTT
TRBJ1-2 | TRBV6-5 | - | - | CASSFGGGYTF | TGTGCCAGCAGTTTTGGAGGGGGCTACACCTTC
TRBJ1-4 | TRBV7-6 | TRBD1 | - | CASSARTGGSEKLFF | TGTGCCAGCAGCGCCCGGACAGGGGGTAGTGAAAAACTGTTTTTT
TRBJ2-7 | TRBV3-1/TRBV3-2 | - | - | CASTSAGFNYEQYF | TGTGCCAGCACCTCGGCAGGGTTCAACTACGAGCAGTACTTC
TRBJ2-2 | TRBV7-9 | - | - | CATASSIGLKSTGELFF | TGTGCCACCGCTTCCTCCATTGGACTGAAAAGTACCGGGGAGCTGTTTTTT
TRBJ1-1 | TRBV24-1 | - | - | CATSDRAGTEAFF | TGTGCCACCAGTGATCGGGCGGGCACTGAAGCTTTCTTT
TRBJ1-2 | TRBV14 | TRBD1 | - | CASSRTGTADYGYTF | TGTGCCAGCAGCCGAACCGGGACAGCCGATTATGGCTACACCTTC
TRBJ2-2 | TRBV6-2/TRBV6-3 | - | - | CASSYRLANTGELFF | TGTGCCAGCAGTTACCGACTAGCGAACACCGGGGAGCTGTTTTTT
TRBJ1-5 | TRBV2 | - | - | CASSDVSGADNQPQHF | TGTGCCAGCAGTGATGTATCAGGGGCCGACAATCAGCCCCAGCATTTT
TRBJ1-1 | TRBV20-1 | - | - | CSASSHNTEAFF | TGCAGTGCTAGTAGCCACAACACTGAAGCTTTCTTT
TRBJ2-7 | TRBV6-5 | - | - | CASFGLSSYEQYF | TGTGCCAGCTTCGGACTTTCGTCCTACGAGCAGTACTTC
TRBJ1-2 | TRBV10-1 | TRBD1 | - | CASRGGDSGLCDYGYTF | TGCGCCAGCAGGGGCGGGGACAGTGGATTATGTGACTATGGCTACACCTTC
TRBJ2-7 | TRBV5-5 | - | - | CASSLAVGAAYEQYF | TGTGCCAGCAGCTTGGCCGTGGGGGCTGCCTACGAGCAGTACTTC
TRBJ1-5 | TRBV6-5 | TRBD1 | - | CASSQDRGNQPQHF | TGTGCCAGCAGTCAGGACAGGGGCAATCAGCCCCAGCATTTT
TRBJ1-6 | TRBV27 | - | - | CASRRSRNSPLHF | TGTGCCAGCCGAAGGTCTAGGAATTCACCCCTCCACTTT
TRBJ1-1 | TRBV10-3 | - | once | CASQGGGGMNTEAFF | TGTGCCTCCCAAGGGGGGGGCGGAATGAACACTGAAGCTTTCTTT
TRBJ2-7 | TRBV4-1 | TRBD1 | - | CASSPFDRASYEQYF | TGCGCCAGCAGCCCCTTCGACAGGGCGTCGTACGAGCAGTACTTC
TRBJ2-5 | TRBV19 | - | - | CASSINQNQETQYF | TGTGCCAGTAGTATAAACCAGAACCAAGAGACCCAGTACTTC
TRBJ1-5 | TRBV18 | - | once | CASSPRRTVGNQPQHF | TGTGCCAGCTCACCCCGACGGACAGTAGGCAATCAGCCCCAGCATTTT
TRBJ1-6 | TRBV5-1 | - | - | CASSSTANSPLHF | TGCGCCAGCAGCTCCACAGCCAATTCACCCCTCCACTTT
TRBJ2-3 | TRBV5-1 | - | - | CASSGRDLLTDTQYF | TGCGCCAGCAGCGGCCGGGACTTACTCACAGATACGCAGTATTTT
TRBJ2-7 | TRBV30 | - | - | CAWSVQRAGEQYF | TGTGCCTGGAGTGTACAGCGGGCAGGCGAGCAGTACTTC
TRBJ1-2 | TRBV6-1 | - | once | CASSESRYYGYTF | TGTGCCAGCAGTGAGAGCCGGTACTATGGCTACACCTTC
TRBJ2-2 | TRBV6-2/TRBV6-3 | - | once | CASSYEYSNTGELFF | TGTGCCAGCAGTTACGAGTACAGTAACACCGGGGAGCTGTTTTTT